This T cell receptor (beta chain) was obtained from a study of shared clonotypes between healthy human individuals. This table comes from immunoSEQ multiplex PCR, and its TCRdb copy is limited to in-frame clones, with some not included. The repertoire consists of around 99,000 clones, with about 70% occurring once and the leading ten covering about half. The origin of this receptor is a man under 40 in good health. Sequenced material: memory CD8+ T cells sorted from blood. Stated subset: CD45RO+ cells pooled with CCR7-negative TemRA cells.

Here the CDR3 reads CASSEYNRGGTDTQYF. The CDR3 nucleotides are TGTGCCAGCAGTGAATATAACAGGGGGGGCACAGATACGCAGTATTTT. The rearrangement links TRBV25-1 to TRBJ2-3; 8 positions match TRBD1. CDR3 length: 16 residues. Losses at the gene ends were 0 bases for V and 1 base for J; bases not matched to a gene: 3. Germline lookup yields CDR1 MGHDK and CDR2 SYGVNS.